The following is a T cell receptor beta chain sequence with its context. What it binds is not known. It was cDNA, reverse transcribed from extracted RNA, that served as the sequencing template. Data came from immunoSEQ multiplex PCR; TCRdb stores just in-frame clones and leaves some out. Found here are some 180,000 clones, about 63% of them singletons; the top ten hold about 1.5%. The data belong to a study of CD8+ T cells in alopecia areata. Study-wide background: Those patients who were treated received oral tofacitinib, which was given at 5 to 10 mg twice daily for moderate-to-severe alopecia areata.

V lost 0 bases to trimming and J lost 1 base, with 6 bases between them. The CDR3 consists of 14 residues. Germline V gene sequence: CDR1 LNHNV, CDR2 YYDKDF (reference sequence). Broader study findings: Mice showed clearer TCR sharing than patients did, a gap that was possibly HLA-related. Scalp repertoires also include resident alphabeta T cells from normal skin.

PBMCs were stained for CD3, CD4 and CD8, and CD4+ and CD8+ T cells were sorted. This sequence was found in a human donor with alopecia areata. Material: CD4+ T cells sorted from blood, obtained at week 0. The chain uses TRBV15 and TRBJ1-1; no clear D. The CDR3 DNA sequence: TGTGCCACCAGCAGAGACGCCGGGAACACTGAAGCTTTCTTT. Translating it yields CATSRDAGNTEAFF. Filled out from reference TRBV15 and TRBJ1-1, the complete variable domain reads DAMVIQNPRYQVTQFGKPVTLSCSQTLNHNVMYWYQQKSSQAPKLLFHYYDKDFNNEADTPDNFQSRRPNTSFCFLDIRSPGLGDTAMYLCATSRDAGNTEAFFGQGTRLTVV.